The rows below give T cell receptor beta chains drawn from one sample of a study of metastatic and nonmetastatic thyroid tumors. TCRdb ran MiXCR on the PCR reads. This sample carries some 86,000 clones, around 12% of them seen once, and the ten largest clones take 7% to 10%. Sequenced: tumor tissue. All receptors derive from a female donor with papillary thyroid cancer or a benign thyroid nodule (not recorded which). Some clones in this sample may be carry-over from other donors' samples. The CDR3 runs from the conserved cysteine through the conserved F or W. The D gene is left open where the match is weak. Some rows mark clone size as missing; the rest say once, few, many or name a class of expanded clone.

>few|TRBJ2-1|TRBD2|TRBV4-1
TGCGCCAGCAATCCGTTTCTGACTAGCGGGAGGAATGAGCAGTTCTTC
CASNPFLTSGRNEQFF
>many|TRBJ2-5|-|TRBV28
TGTGCCAGTCTCGACAGCCCCAAAGATACCCAGTACTTC
CASLDSPKDTQYF
>many|TRBJ2-1|TRBD2|TRBV29-1
TGCAGCGCTCCACTAGCGGGGGGGTACAATGAGCAGTTCTTC
CSAPLAGGYNEQFF
>many|TRBJ2-2|TRBD2|TRBV5-1
TGCGCCAGCAGCTGGACTAGCGGGATGACCGGGGAGCTGTTTTTT
CASSWTSGMTGELFF
>many|TRBJ2-2|TRBD1|TRBV25-1
TGTGCCAGCAGCCCCCCGTGGGGACAGGGAATGAGAGGGGAGCTGTTTTTT
CASSPPWGQGMRGELFF
>many|TRBJ2-7|TRBD1|TRBV5-4
TGTGCCAGCAGTCGGACAGGGGTTAGCGAGCAGTACTTC
CASSRTGVSEQYF
>many|TRBJ2-4|-|TRBV4-2
TGTGCCAGCAGCCAAGAAGAAGCGGGTCTAGCCAAAAACATTCAGTACTTC
CASSQEEAGLAKNIQYF
>many|TRBJ2-1|TRBD2|TRBV9
TGTGCCAGCAGCGTAAGGGCTAGCGGCCACAATGAGCAGTTCTTC
CASSVRASGHNEQFF
>-|TRBJ1-1|-|TRBV5-1
TGCGCCAGCAGCTTGGGGGGGCTCAGGGGCGGACGAAACACTGAAGCTTTCTTT
CASSLGGLRGGRNTEAFF
>-|TRBJ2-3|-|TRBV14
TGTGCCAGCAGCTTCCGGGACAACACAGATACGCAGTACTTT
CASSFRDNTDTQYF
>many|TRBJ2-1|-|TRBV2
TGTGCCATTACCTTGGAGAGATGGAAATTTGGTGAGCAGTTCTTC
CAITLERWKFGEQFF
>many|TRBJ2-7|TRBD2|TRBV20-1
TGCAGTGCTTTTACAGCGGGAGTGTCCTCCTACGAGCAGTACTTC
CSAFTAGVSSYEQYF
>-|TRBJ2-5|-|TRBV5-1
TGCGCTAGCAGCTCCCAGGGGTCGGAGACCCAGTACTTC
CASSSQGSETQYF
>many|TRBJ2-5|TRBD2|TRBV20-1
TGCAGTGCTAGAGCTGGGAGGGAGATTTCAGAGACCCAGTACTTC
CSARAGREISETQYF
>many|TRBJ1-2|-|TRBV7-2
TGTGCCAGCAGCTCGTCGTATAATCGGGGAGGCTACACCTTC
CASSSSYNRGGYTF
>many|TRBJ2-2|-|TRBV30
TGTGCCTGGAGTCTGACAGGGGAGCTGTTTTTT
CAWSLTGELFF
>many|TRBJ2-7|TRBD2|TRBV12-3/TRBV12-4
TGTGCCAGCAGTCTTGGGACTAGCGGGCGCTACGAGCAGTACTTC
CASSLGTSGRYEQYF
>many|TRBJ2-6|-|TRBV12-3/TRBV12-4
TGTGCCAGCAGTTTTTCGGGCTCTGGGGCCAACGTCCTGACTTTC
CASSFSGSGANVLTF